This T cell receptor beta chain appears in the sequencing data of a study of OX40 agonist ivuxolimab in advanced cancers. Assay used: immunoSEQ multiplex PCR; TCRdb lists only in-frame clones, some missing. The sample yields tens of thousands of clones, about 86% seen once. With V trimmed by 7 bases and J by 2 bases, 12 bases remained unmatched. From germline, CDR1 is SEHNR and CDR2 FQNEAQ (reference sequence). The CDR3 loop spans 17 amino acids. The genes are TRBV7-9 and TRBJ2-2; 8 positions agree with TRBD2. Here the sequenced sample was CD4+ or CD8+ T cells sorted from blood, taken in a trial of the OX40 agonist ivuxolimab. The sequence derives from an adult with an advanced solid tumor such as melanoma, head and neck, liver or kidney cancer. In nucleotides, the CDR3 is TGTGCCAGCACCACCACCCTAGCGGGTCTAAACACCGGGGAGCTGTTTTTT. This gives the protein CASTTTLAGLNTGELFF.